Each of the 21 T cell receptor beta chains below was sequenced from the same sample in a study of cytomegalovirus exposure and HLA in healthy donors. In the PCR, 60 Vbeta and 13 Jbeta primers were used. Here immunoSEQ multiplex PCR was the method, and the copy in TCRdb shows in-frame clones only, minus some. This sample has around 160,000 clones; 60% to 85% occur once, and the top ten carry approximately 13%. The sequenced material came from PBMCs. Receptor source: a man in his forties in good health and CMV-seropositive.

The CDR3 loop reads CASSLAGGSEQFF. The CDR3 DNA follows: TGTGCCAGCAGCTTAGCCGGAGGTAGTGAGCAGTTCTTC. The V gene is TRBV7-9, the J gene TRBJ2-1; D perhaps matches TRBD2 (5 bases). The CDR3 sequence is 13 residues long. Trimming shortened V by 0 bases and J by 9 bases, and 9 bases separated the two germline ends. Germline CDR1 SEHNR, CDR2 FQNEAQ (reference sequence).

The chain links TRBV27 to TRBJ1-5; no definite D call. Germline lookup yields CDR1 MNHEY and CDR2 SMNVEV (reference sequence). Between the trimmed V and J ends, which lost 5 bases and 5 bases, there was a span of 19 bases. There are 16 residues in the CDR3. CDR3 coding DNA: TGTGCCAGCAGTCCGAGCGGCGGTTTGACTTATCAGCCCCAGCATTTT. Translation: CASSPSGGLTYQPQHF.

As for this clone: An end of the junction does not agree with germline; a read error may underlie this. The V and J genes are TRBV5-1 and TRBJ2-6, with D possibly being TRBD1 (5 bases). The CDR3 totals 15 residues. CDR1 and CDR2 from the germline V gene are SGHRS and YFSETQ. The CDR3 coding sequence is TGCGCCAGCAGCTTGGCAGACTCTGGGGCCAACGGCCTGACTTTC. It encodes CASSLADSGANGLTF.

The DNA for the CDR3 is TGCGCCAGCAGCATGACAGGGAGCACCGGGGAGCTGTTTTTT. Protein: CASSMTGSTGELFF. This chain connects TRBV5-1 to TRBJ2-2; 7 bases are shared with TRBD1. Losses at the gene ends were 4 bases for V and 4 bases for J; bases not matched to a gene: 4. Germline V CDR1 and CDR2: SGHRS, YFSETQ. The CDR3 has 14 amino acids. The complete variable domain, with remaining parts taken from reference TRBV5-1 and TRBJ2-2, reads KAGVTQTPRYLIKTRGQQVTLSCSPISGHRSVSWYQQTPGQGLQFLFEYFSETQRNKGNFPGRFSGRQFSNSRSEMNVSTLELGDSALYLCASSMTGSTGELFFGEGSRLTVL.

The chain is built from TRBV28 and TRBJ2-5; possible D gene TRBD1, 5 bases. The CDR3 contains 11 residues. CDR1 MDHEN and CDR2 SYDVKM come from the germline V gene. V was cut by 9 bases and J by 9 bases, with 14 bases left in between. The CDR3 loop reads CARQARASQYF. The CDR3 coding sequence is TGTGCCAGACAAGCCAGGGCGTCCCAGTACTTC. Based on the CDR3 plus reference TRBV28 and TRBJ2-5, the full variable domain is DVKVTQSSRYLVKRTGEKVFLECVQDMDHENMFWYRQDPGLGLRLIYFSYDVKMKEKGDIPEGYSVSREKKERFSLILESASTNQTSMYLCARQARASQYFGPGTRLLVL.

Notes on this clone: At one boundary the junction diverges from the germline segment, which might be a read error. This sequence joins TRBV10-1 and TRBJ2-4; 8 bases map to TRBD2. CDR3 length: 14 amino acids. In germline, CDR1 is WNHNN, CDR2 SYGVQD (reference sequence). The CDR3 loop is CASSDGLAKNSQYF. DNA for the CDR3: TGCGCCAGCAGTGATGGACTAGCCAAAAACAGTCAGTACTTC.

This chain's CDR3 is CATGQGYNYGYTF. The CDR3 DNA reads TGTGCGACGGGTCAGGGTTATAACTATGGCTACACCTTC. The rearrangement uses TRBV6-6 and TRBJ1-2; perhaps TRBD1 as D (5 bases). CDR1 MNHNY and CDR2 SVGAGI come from the germline V gene (reference sequence). This CDR3 region has 13 residues.

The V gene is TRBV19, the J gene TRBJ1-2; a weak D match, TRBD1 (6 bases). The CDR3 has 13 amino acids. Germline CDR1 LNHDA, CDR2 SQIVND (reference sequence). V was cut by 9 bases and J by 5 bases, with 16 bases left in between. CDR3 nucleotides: TGTGCCAGCCGGACAGAACGTTGGTATGGCTACACCTTC. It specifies CASRTERWYGYTF.

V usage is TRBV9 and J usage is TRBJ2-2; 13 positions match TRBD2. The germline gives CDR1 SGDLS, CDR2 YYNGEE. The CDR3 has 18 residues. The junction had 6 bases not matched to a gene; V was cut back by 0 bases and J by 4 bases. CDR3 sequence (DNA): TGTGCCAGCAGCGTAGGGACTAGCGGGAGTCGGGGCACCGGGGAGCTGTTTTTT. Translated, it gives CASSVGTSGSRGTGELFF.

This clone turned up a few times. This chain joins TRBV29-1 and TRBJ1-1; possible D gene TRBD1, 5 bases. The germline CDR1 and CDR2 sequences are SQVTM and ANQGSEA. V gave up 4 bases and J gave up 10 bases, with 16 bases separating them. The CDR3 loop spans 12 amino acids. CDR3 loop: CSVAVAGGPAFF. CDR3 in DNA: TGCAGCGTTGCCGTCGCGGGGGGTCCAGCTTTCTTT.

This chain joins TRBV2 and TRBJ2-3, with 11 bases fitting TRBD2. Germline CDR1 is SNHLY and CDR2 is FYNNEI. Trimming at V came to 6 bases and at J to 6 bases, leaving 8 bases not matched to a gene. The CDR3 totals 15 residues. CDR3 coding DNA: TGTGCCAGCAGAAAACTAGCGGGAGAGGGCGATACGCAGTATTTT. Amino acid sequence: CASRKLAGEGDTQYF.

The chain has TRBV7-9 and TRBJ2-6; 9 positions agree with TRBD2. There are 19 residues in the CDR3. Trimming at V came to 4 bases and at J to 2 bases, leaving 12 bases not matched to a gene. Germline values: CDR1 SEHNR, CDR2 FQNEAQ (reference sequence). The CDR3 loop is CASSSRGSGSPPGANVLTF. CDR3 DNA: TGTGCCAGCAGCTCCAGGGGTAGCGGGAGCCCCCCTGGGGCCAACGTCCTGACTTTC. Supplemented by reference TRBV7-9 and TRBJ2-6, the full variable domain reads DTGVSQNPRHKITKRGQNVTFRCDPISEHNRLYWYRQTLGQGPEFLTYFQNEAQLEKSRLLSDRFSAERPKGSFSTLEIQRTEQGDSAMYLCASSSRGSGSPPGANVLTFGAGSRLTVL.

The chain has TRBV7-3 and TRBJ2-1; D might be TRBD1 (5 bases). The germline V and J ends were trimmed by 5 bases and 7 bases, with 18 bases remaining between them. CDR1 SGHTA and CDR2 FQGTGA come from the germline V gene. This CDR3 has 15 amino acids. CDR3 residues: CASSPNGAGLNEQFF. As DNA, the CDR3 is TGTGCCAGCAGCCCTAATGGGGCAGGGCTAAATGAGCAGTTCTTC.

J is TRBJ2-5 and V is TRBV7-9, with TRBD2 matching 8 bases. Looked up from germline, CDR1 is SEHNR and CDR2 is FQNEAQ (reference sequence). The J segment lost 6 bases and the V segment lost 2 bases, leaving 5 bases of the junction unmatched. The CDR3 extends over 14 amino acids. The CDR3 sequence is CASSLTGGPKTQYF. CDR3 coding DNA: TGTGCCAGCAGCTTAACGGGAGGGCCAAAGACCCAGTACTTC.

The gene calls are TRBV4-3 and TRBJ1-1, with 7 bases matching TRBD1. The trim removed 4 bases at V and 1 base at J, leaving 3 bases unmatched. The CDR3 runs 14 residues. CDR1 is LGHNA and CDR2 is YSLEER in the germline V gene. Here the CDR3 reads CASSPGQENTEAFF. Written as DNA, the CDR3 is TGCGCCAGCAGCCCCGGACAGGAGAACACTGAAGCTTTCTTT.

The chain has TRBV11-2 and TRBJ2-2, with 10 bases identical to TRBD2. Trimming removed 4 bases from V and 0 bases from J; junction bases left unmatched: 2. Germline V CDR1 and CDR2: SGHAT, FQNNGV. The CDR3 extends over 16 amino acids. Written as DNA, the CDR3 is TGTGCCAGCAGCTGGACTAGCGGCGCGAACACCGGGGAGCTGTTTTTT. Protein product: CASSWTSGANTGELFF.

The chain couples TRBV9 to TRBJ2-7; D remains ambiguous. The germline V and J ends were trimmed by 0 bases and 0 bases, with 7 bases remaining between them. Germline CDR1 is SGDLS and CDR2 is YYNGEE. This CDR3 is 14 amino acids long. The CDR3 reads CASSVGALSYEQYF. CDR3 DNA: TGTGCCAGCAGCGTAGGGGCTCTCTCCTACGAGCAGTACTTC. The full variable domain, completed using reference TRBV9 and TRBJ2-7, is DSGVTQTPKHLITATGQRVTLRCSPRSGDLSVYWYQQSLDQGLQFLIQYYNGEERAKGNILERFSAQQFPDLHSELNLSSLELGDSALYFCASSVGALSYEQYFGPGTRLTVT.

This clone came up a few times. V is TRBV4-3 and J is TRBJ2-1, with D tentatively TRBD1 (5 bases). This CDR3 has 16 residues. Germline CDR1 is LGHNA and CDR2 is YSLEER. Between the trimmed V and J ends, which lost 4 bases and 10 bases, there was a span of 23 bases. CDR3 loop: CASSPSQGDGVSEQFF. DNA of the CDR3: TGCGCCAGCAGCCCAAGTCAAGGGGATGGGGTATCGGAGCAGTTCTTC.

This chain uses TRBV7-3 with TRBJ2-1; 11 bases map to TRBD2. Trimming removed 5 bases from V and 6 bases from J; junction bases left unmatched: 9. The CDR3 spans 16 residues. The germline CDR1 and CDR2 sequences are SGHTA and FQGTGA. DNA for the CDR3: TGTGCCAGCAGCGTAGTGGGACTAGCGGACCCCAATGAGCAGTTCTTC. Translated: CASSVVGLADPNEQFF.

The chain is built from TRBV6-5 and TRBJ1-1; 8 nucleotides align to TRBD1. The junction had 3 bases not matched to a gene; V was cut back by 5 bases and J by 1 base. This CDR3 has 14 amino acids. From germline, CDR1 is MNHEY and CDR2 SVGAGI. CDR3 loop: CASSPTGANTEAFF. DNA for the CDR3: TGTGCCAGCAGTCCGACAGGGGCGAACACTGAAGCTTTCTTT.

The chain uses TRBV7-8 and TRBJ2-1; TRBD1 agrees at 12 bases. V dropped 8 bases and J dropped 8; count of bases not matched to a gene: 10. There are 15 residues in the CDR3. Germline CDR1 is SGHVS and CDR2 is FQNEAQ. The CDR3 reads CASRPGTGGYDEQFF. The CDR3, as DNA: TGTGCCAGCCGTCCCGGGACAGGGGGCTATGATGAGCAGTTCTTC.